Below, 5 T cell receptor beta chains from the same sample are listed, as sequenced in a study of T-cell memory formation after mild COVID-19. TCRdb analysed the 5' RACE reads with MiXCR anew, one entry per CDR3 protein. The sample has about 320,000 distinct CDR3 sequences, roughly an eighth seen once. The specimen was PBMCs or a T cell subset sorted from them (not recorded which). The receptors here all came from a man aged 18 to 29 who had mild COVID-19 (a few samples of this study predate the infection). Cell type and time point are not known.

The CDR3 reads CASSEVGTGNEAFF. The CDR3 DNA follows: TGTGCCAGCAGTGAGGTGGGGACAGGGAATGAAGCTTTCTTT. V gene TRBV6-1 combines with J gene TRBJ1-1; 9 bases agree with TRBD1. V lost 3 bases, J lost 7 bases, and 6 bases stayed unmatched. CDR3 length: 14 amino acids. Per germline, CDR1 MNHNS and CDR2 SASEGT.

The V and J genes are TRBV18 and TRBJ1-4; 7 positions agree with TRBD1. The CDR3 runs to 15 residues. Germline values: CDR1 KGHSH, CDR2 LQKENI. V lost 0 bases to trimming and J lost 6 bases; unmatched junction nucleotides: 4. As DNA, the CDR3 is TGTGCCAGCTCACCACCCGGGACAGCCGATGAAAAACTGTTTTTT. Translation gives CASSPPGTADEKLFF.

J is TRBJ2-5 and V is TRBV5-1; D is ambiguous. CDR3 length: 14 residues. The germline gives CDR1 SGHRS, CDR2 YFSETQ. V dropped 8 bases and J dropped 5 bases, with 19 bases sitting between them. CDR3 residues: CASSSLGSQETQYF. In DNA, the CDR3 is TGCGCCAGTTCATCCTTGGGCAGCCAGGAGACCCAGTACTTC.

The chain uses TRBV18 and TRBJ2-7, with D perhaps given as TRBD1 or TRBD2 (5 bases each). Per the germline V gene, CDR1 is KGHSH and CDR2 is LQKENI. The germline V and J ends were trimmed by 5 bases and 2 bases, with 16 bases remaining between them. CDR3 length: 15 amino acids. The CDR3 is CASSLTGRGAYEQYV. The CDR3 DNA sequence: TGTGCCAGCTCATTAACGGGGAGAGGGGCCTACGAGCAGTACGTC.

The chain carries TRBV15 and TRBJ2-1; TRBD2 is a possible D gene (6 bases). Germline V gene lookup returns CDR1 LNHNV and CDR2 YYDKDF (reference sequence). The length of the CDR3 is 18 residues. Trimming left V 2 bases short and J 9 bases short, with 26 bases between. The CDR3: CATSRSAGLVGLVFEQFF. In DNA, the CDR3 is TGTGCCACCAGCAGATCGGCGGGTTTAGTGGGACTTGTCTTTGAGCAGTTCTTC. The entire variable domain, with the rest obtained from reference TRBV15 and TRBJ2-1, is as follows: DAMVIQNPRYQVTQFGKPVTLSCSQTLNHNVMYWYQQKSSQAPKLLFHYYDKDFNNEADTPDNFQSRRPNTSFCFLDIRSPGLGDTAMYLCATSRSAGLVGLVFEQFFGPGTRLTVL.